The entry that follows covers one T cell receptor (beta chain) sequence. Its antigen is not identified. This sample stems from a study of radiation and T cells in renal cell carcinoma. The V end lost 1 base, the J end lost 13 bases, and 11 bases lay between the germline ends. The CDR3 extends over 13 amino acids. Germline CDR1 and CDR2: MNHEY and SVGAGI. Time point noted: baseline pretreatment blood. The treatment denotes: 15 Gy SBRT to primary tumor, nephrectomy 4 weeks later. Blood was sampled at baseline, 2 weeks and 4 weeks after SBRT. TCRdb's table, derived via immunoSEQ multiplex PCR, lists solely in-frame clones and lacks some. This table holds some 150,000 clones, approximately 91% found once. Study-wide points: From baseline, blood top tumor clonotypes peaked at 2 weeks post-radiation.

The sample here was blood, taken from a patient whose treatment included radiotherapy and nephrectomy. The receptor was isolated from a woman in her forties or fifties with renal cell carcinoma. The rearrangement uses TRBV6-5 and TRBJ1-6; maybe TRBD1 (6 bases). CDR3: CASSYYGGAPLHF. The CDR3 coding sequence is TGTGCCAGCAGTTACTATGGGGGGGCCCCCCTCCACTTT.